These 30 T cell receptor beta chains came from one sample sequenced in a study of cytomegalovirus exposure and HLA in healthy donors (TCRdb year 2017). Library method: the immunoSEQ multiplex PCR assay. TCRdb holds this immuneACCESS table with in-frame rearrangements only. Some clones are missing; in checked studies, unresolved V genes explain under half, and the rest has no known cause. The sample has about 98,000 clones on record, roughly 87% of them singletons. The ten largest clonotypes hold around 6% of the sample. Material: PBMCs. These receptors were obtained from a man between 18 and 29 years old in good health and CMV-seropositive.

This clone turned up a few times. The genes are TRBV9 and TRBJ1-6; TRBD1 aligns across 10 bases. V was pared by 3 bases and J by 5 bases, with 8 bases of the junction left unmatched. Germline CDR1 SGDLS, CDR2 YYNGEE. The CDR3 runs to 17 residues. In nucleotides, the CDR3 is TGTGCCAGCAGCGGCGGGACAGGGGTTTGGGATAATTCACCCCTCCACTTT. It yields the protein CASSGGTGVWDNSPLHF.

This chain uses TRBV4-2 with TRBJ1-3, with D perhaps TRBD1 (5 bases). Looked up from germline, CDR1 is LGHNA and CDR2 is YNFKEQ. V lost 0 bases and J lost 3, with 18 bases in between. CDR3 length equals 18 residues. CDR3 DNA sequence: TGTGCCAGCAGCCAAGATTTAAGGACACGGCCTTTTGGAAACACCATATATTTT. This codes for CASSQDLRTRPFGNTIYF.

This chain connects TRBV18 to TRBJ2-2, with TRBD1 matching over 7 bases. The CDR3 covers 15 residues. Germline V gene lookup returns CDR1 KGHSH and CDR2 LQKENI. V dropped 6 bases and J dropped 3; count of bases not matched to a gene: 7. This chain's CDR3 is CASSSDTGDTGELFF. CDR3 sequence (DNA): TGTGCCAGCTCCTCGGATACAGGGGACACCGGGGAGCTGTTTTTT.

The chain has TRBV5-6 and TRBJ1-5, with 7 positions matching TRBD1. The V segment lost 0 bases and the J segment 2 bases; nucleotides outside the gene matches: 11. CDR3 size: 18 residues. In germline, CDR1 is SGHDT, CDR2 YYEEEE. CDR3 nucleotides: TGTGCCAGCAGCTTGGGGCTTCAGGGGGGTGTGGGCAATCAGCCCCAGCATTTT. It yields the protein CASSLGLQGGVGNQPQHF.

The chain is built from TRBV6-4 and TRBJ2-3, with 11 bases aligning to TRBD2. V shed 3 bases and J 9 bases; nucleotides not matched to a gene: 5. This CDR3 contains 14 residues. Germline CDR1 MRHNA, CDR2 SNTAGT. The CDR3 here is CASSELAGVGTQYF. The DNA for the CDR3 is TGTGCCAGCAGTGAACTAGCGGGAGTTGGAACGCAGTATTTT.

The chain carries TRBV11-3 and TRBJ2-7; D is perhaps TRBD1 (6 bases). CDR1 and CDR2 from the germline V gene are SGHNT and YENEEA. The ends were cut back, 4 bases at V and 6 bases at J, with 13 bases in the middle. CDR3 size: 13 residues. The chain's CDR3 is CASSYNLGGEQYF. The CDR3 DNA sequence: TGTGCCAGCAGCTATAACCTAGGGGGCGAGCAGTACTTC.

This clone has a single count. The chain uses TRBV29-1 and TRBJ2-3; 8 bases agree with TRBD2. Germline lookup yields CDR1 SQVTM and CDR2 ANQGSEA. This CDR3 contains 14 residues. Trimming took 6 bases from V and 2 from J; bases not matched to a gene: 7. For the CDR3, the DNA is TGCAGCGTCGAGTTACTAGCGGCCACAGATACGCAGTATTTT. This encodes CSVELLAATDTQYF.

Points on this clone: This sample also contains other DNA sequences that code for the same CDR3. The V gene is TRBV10-2, the J gene TRBJ2-7; 9 bases are shared with TRBD2. CDR1 and CDR2 from the germline V gene are WSHSY and SAAADI. This CDR3 contains 15 residues. V dropped 3 bases and J dropped 0; count of bases not matched to a gene: 3. The CDR3 sequence is CASSDSSGSSYEQYF. In DNA form, the CDR3 reads TGCGCCAGCAGTGATAGTAGCGGGAGCTCCTACGAGCAGTACTTC.

This clone was found once. V gene TRBV25-1 combines with J gene TRBJ2-2; D is possibly TRBD1 (6 bases). The V end lost 1 base, the J end lost 2 bases, and 11 bases lay between the germline ends. Germline V gives CDR1 MGHDK, CDR2 SYGVNS. This CDR3 has 16 residues. CDR3 residues: CASSELGDTNTGELFF. The DNA of the CDR3 is TGTGCCAGCAGTGAATTAGGGGACACTAACACCGGGGAGCTGTTTTTT.

The rearrangement links TRBV4-1 to TRBJ2-7; 8 bases fit TRBD2. Trimming removed 4 bases from V and 5 bases from J; junction bases left unmatched: 7. CDR3 length: 14 residues. Germline V gene data show CDR1 as MGHRA and CDR2 as YSYEKL. The CDR3 coding sequence is TGCGCCAGCAGCCCAGCGGGGGCTGTCAACGAGCAGTACTTC. Translating it yields CASSPAGAVNEQYF.

The rearrangement uses TRBV7-2 and TRBJ2-3; 10 bases agree with TRBD2. CDR1 and CDR2 from the germline V gene are SGHTA and FQGNSA. This CDR3 has 15 residues. V was clipped by 5 bases and J by 2 bases; unmatched bases: 4. In nucleotides, the CDR3 is TGTGCCAGCAGCACTAGCGGGGAGATCACAGATACGCAGTATTTT. It specifies CASSTSGEITDTQYF.

This clone showed up just a few times. The rearrangement links TRBV2 to TRBJ2-2, with 9 bases fitting TRBD2. CDR1 is SNHLY, CDR2 FYNNEI, per germline. The CDR3 has 15 amino acids. After removal of 6 bases from V and 2 bases from J, the junction contained 4 bases not matched to a gene. CDR3 residues: CASSPGLANTGELFF. As DNA, the CDR3 is TGTGCCAGCAGCCCGGGACTAGCAAACACCGGGGAGCTGTTTTTT.

J is TRBJ1-2 and V is TRBV4-3; perhaps TRBD1 as D (6 bases). The V end lost 3 bases, the J end lost 4 bases, and 12 bases lay between the germline ends. Germline loops: CDR1 LGHNA, CDR2 YSLEER. This CDR3 comprises 14 residues. The CDR3 protein is CASSQGAGGYGYTF. DNA for the CDR3: TGCGCCAGCAGCCAGGGGGCGGGAGGCTATGGCTACACCTTC.

CDR3 bases: TGTGCCAGTAGTAAGGGACTTCCCCTCTCCTACGAGCAGTACTTC. As protein: CASSKGLPLSYEQYF. The chain recombines TRBV19 with TRBJ2-7; a weak D match, TRBD2 (6 bases). CDR3 length: 15 amino acids. Germline assignment: CDR1 LNHDA and CDR2 SQIVND (reference sequence). Trimming took 4 bases from V and 0 from J, leaving 13 bases between them.

The count of this clone is one. V gene TRBV9 combines with J gene TRBJ2-3; 7 bases match TRBD1. The CDR3 length is 14 residues. V dropped 2 bases and J dropped 5; count of bases not matched to a gene: 5. Looked up from germline, CDR1 is SGDLS and CDR2 is YYNGEE. DNA of the CDR3: TGTGCCAGCAGCGTGGAGGACAGGTTAGATACGCAGTATTTT. It translates to CASSVEDRLDTQYF.

The rearrangement joins TRBV27 to TRBJ2-5; D might be TRBD1 (5 bases). Germline-derived CDR1 and CDR2 are MNHEY and SMNVEV (reference sequence). V dropped 3 bases and J dropped 5 bases, with 13 bases sitting between them. This CDR3 is built from 14 residues. The CDR3 sequence is CASSFSQGRETQYF. The CDR3 nucleotides are TGTGCCAGCAGTTTTTCCCAGGGTCGGGAGACCCAGTACTTC.

The rearrangement uses TRBV2 and TRBJ1-1; TRBD1 matches 10 bases. V dropped 7 bases and J dropped 1; count of bases not matched to a gene: 3. Germline V gene sequence: CDR1 SNHLY, CDR2 FYNNEI. The CDR3 has 14 amino acids. CDR3 nucleotide sequence: TGTGCCAGCATCCGGACAGGGGGGAACACTGAAGCTTTCTTT. Translation: CASIRTGGNTEAFF.

This clone was seen a few times. The chain joins TRBV27 to TRBJ2-7; 8 nucleotides align to TRBD1. CDR3 length: 14 residues. V shed 5 bases and J 7 bases; nucleotides not matched to a gene: 10. CDR1 and CDR2 (germline): MNHEY, SMNVEV (reference sequence). In DNA form, the CDR3 reads TGTGCCAGCAGTGTCGGGACAGGTTCCTTGGAGCAGTACTTC. It encodes CASSVGTGSLEQYF.

V and J are TRBV7-3 and TRBJ2-3; D unclear. This CDR3 spans 13 amino acids. The germline CDR1 and CDR2 sequences are SGHTA and FQGTGA. Trimming took off 1 base at V and 5 bases at J, with 7 bases between the two ends. The CDR3 is CASSLIQEDTQYF. CDR3 sequence (DNA): TGTGCCAGCAGCTTAATACAAGAAGATACGCAGTATTTT.

The rearrangement links TRBV29-1 to TRBJ1-1; 7 bases agree with TRBD1. CDR1 and CDR2 (germline): SQVTM, ANQGSEA. Trimming at V came to 6 bases and at J to 4 bases, leaving 8 bases not matched to a gene. The CDR3 extends over 13 amino acids. CDR3 DNA: TGCAGCGTAGTGGGACAGCTTGCCACTGAAGCTTTCTTT. Protein sequence: CSVVGQLATEAFF.

The rearrangement uses TRBV27 and TRBJ2-3, with 11 bases that match TRBD1. This CDR3 has 17 amino acids. The V and J ends lost 0 bases and 3 bases, in that order; junction bases with no gene match: 5. The V gene's germline CDR1 is MNHEY and CDR2 SMNVEV (reference sequence). The chain's CDR3 is CASSLSGQGVVTDTQYF. In nucleotides, the CDR3 is TGTGCCAGCAGTTTATCGGGACAGGGGGTAGTGACAGATACGCAGTATTTT.

The rearrangement links TRBV13 to TRBJ2-7, with 15 bases that match TRBD2. This CDR3 comprises 16 residues. Germline V CDR1 and CDR2: PRHDT, FYEKMQ (reference sequence). The V and J ends lost 6 bases and 3 bases, in that order; junction bases with no gene match: 6. The CDR3 is CASSLGLAGGGYEQYF. The CDR3 DNA reads as TGTGCCAGCAGTTTGGGACTAGCGGGAGGAGGCTACGAGCAGTACTTC.

This chain links TRBV11-2 with TRBJ2-1, with 10 bases fitting TRBD2. V gave up 5 bases and J gave up 0 bases; unmatched junction bases: 4. Germline CDR1 SGHAT, CDR2 FQNNGV. The CDR3 extends over 16 amino acids. CDR3 nucleotides: TGTGCCAGCAGCATACTAGCGGGGAGCTCCTACAATGAGCAGTTCTTC. This gives the protein CASSILAGSSYNEQFF.

V gene TRBV27 combines with J gene TRBJ1-3; D gene ambiguous. Per the germline V gene, CDR1 is MNHEY and CDR2 is SMNVEV (reference sequence). This CDR3 is built from 15 residues. Trimming left V 2 bases short and J 0 bases short, with 8 bases between. CDR3 sequence (DNA): TGTGCCAGCAGTTTAGAGGCCAGCTCTGGAAACACCATATATTTT. This gives the protein CASSLEASSGNTIYF.

The rearrangement joins TRBV7-9 to TRBJ2-5; 11 nucleotides align to TRBD2. Trimming cost V 3 bases and J 4 bases; bases outside gene matches: 10. CDR3 length: 17 residues. Per germline, CDR1 SEHNR and CDR2 FQNEAQ (reference sequence). CDR3 sequence reads: CASSLSTSGKERETQYF. The CDR3 bases are TGTGCCAGCAGCTTGTCGACTAGCGGGAAAGAGAGAGAGACCCAGTACTTC.

As to this clone: Mismatch with germline at one junction end may stem from a read error. The rearrangement uses TRBV6-1 and TRBJ1-4; possibly TRBD1 for D (5 bases). CDR1 is MNHNS, CDR2 SASEGT, per germline. This CDR3 region has 13 residues. The CDR3 sequence is CACSRDFNEKLFF. The DNA of the CDR3 is TGTGCCTGCAGTAGGGACTTTAATGAAAAACTGTTTTTT.

This chain joins TRBV9 and TRBJ2-2; a possible D gene is TRBD2 (6 bases). Germline V gene lookup returns CDR1 SGDLS and CDR2 YYNGEE. V gave up 2 bases and J gave up 5 bases, with 19 bases separating them. The CDR3 has 17 amino acids. DNA of the CDR3: TGTGCCAGCAGCGTTATTCCGGGACTGAAGACAACCGGGGAGCTGTTTTTT. Amino acids: CASSVIPGLKTTGELFF.

The chain combines TRBV7-7 with TRBJ2-2, with D maybe TRBD1 (5 bases). The length of the CDR3 is 15 residues. Germline lookup yields CDR1 SSHAT and CDR2 FNYEAQ (reference sequence). V shed 1 base and J shed 4 bases, with 10 bases lying between them. CDR3 in DNA: TGTGCCAGCAGCTTAGTTGGGGCTGGCACCGGGGAGCTGTTTTTT. Translation gives CASSLVGAGTGELFF.

This clone was recorded only once. The chain employs TRBV6-5 and TRBJ2-2; D perhaps matches TRBD1 (5 bases). Trimming left V 0 bases short and J 1 base short, with 9 bases between. Germline-derived CDR1 and CDR2 are MNHEY and SVGAGI. The CDR3 is 16 residues long. In DNA, the CDR3 is TGTGCCAGCAGTTACTCAGGGGATTGGAACACCGGGGAGCTGTTTTTT. It translates to CASSYSGDWNTGELFF.

The chain uses TRBV11-2 and TRBJ2-7, with 7 bases identical to TRBD2. The CDR3 consists of 14 residues. The junction had 6 bases not matched to a gene; V was cut back by 5 bases and J by 2 bases. Germline-derived CDR1 and CDR2 are SGHAT and FQNNGV. CDR3 region: CASSPYRGAYEQYF. As DNA, the CDR3 is TGTGCCAGCAGCCCCTACCGGGGGGCCTACGAGCAGTACTTC.